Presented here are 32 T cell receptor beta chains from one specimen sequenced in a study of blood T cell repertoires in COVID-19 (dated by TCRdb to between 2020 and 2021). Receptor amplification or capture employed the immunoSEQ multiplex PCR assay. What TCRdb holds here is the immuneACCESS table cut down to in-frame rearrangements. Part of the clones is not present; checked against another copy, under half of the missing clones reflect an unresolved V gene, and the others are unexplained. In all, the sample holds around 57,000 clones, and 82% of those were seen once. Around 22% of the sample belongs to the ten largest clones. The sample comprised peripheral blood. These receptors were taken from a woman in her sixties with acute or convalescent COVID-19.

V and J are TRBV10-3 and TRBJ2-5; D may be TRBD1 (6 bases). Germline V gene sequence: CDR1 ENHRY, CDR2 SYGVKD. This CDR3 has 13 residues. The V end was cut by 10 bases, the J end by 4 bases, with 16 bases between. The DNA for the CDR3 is TGTGCCAGCTTAATGGGGGCAGGAGAGACCCAGTACTTC. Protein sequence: CASLMGAGETQYF.

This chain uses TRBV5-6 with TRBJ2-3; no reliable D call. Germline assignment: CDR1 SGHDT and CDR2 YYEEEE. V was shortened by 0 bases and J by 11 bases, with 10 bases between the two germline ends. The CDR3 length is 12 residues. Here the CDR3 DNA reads TGTGCCAGCAGCTTGGATCGTCTACGGCAGTATTTT. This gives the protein CASSLDRLRQYF.

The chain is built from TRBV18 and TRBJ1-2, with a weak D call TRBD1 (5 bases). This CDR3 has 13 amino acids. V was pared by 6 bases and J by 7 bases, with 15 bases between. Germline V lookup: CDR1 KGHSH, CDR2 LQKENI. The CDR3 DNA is TGTGCCAGCTCGCGGGACCTCTGGGGTGGCTACACCTTC. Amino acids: CASSRDLWGGYTF.

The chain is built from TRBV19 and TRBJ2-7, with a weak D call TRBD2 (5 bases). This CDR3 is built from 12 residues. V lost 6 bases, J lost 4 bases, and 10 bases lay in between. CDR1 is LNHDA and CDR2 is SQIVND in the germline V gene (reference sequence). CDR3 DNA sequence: TGTGCCAGTAGCTTAAGCGGATACGAGCAGTACTTC. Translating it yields CASSLSGYEQYF.

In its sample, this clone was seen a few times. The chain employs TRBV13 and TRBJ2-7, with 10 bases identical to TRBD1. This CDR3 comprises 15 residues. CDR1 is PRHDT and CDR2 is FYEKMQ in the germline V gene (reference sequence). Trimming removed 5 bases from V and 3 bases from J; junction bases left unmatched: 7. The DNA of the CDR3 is TGTGCCAGCAGCCCTGAGACAGGGGGCATCTACGAGCAGTACTTC. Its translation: CASSPETGGIYEQYF.

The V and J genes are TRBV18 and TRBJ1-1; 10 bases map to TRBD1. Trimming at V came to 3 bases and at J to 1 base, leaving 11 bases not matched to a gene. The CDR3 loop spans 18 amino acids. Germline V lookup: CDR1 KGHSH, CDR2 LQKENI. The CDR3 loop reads CASSPLPPGQGTNTEAFF. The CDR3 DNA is TGTGCCAGCTCACCTCTACCTCCGGGACAGGGGACGAACACTGAAGCTTTCTTT.

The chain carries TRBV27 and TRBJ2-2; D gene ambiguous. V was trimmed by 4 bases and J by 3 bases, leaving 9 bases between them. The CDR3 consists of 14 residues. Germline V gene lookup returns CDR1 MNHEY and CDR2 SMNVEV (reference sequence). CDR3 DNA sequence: TGTGCCAGCAGTTCGACTGCATACACCGGGGAGCTGTTTTTT. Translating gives CASSSTAYTGELFF.

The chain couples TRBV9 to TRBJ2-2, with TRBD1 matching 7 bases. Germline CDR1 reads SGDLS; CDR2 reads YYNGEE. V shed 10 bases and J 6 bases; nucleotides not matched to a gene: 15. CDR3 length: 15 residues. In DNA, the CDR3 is TGTGCCGGGTGGGACGACCGGGACAGTGCCGGGGAGCTGTTTTTT. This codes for CAGWDDRDSAGELFF. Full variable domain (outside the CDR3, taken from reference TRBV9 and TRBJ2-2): DSGVTQTPKHLITATGQRVTLRCSPRSGDLSVYWYQQSLDQGLQFLIQYYNGEERAKGNILERFSAQQFPDLHSELNLSSLELGDSALYFCAGWDDRDSAGELFFGEGSRLTVL.

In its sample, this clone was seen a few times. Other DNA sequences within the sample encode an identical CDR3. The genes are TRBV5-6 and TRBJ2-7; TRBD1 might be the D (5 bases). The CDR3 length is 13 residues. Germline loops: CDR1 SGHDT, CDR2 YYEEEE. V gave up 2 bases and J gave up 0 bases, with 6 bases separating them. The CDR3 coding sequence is TGTGCCAGCAGCTTCAGGGCCTCCTACGAGCAGTACTTC. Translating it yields CASSFRASYEQYF.

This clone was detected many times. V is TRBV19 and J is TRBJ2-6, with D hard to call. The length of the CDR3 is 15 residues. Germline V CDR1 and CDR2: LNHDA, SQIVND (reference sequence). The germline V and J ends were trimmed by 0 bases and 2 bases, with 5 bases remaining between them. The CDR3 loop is CASSIEAAGANVLTF. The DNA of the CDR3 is TGTGCCAGTAGTATAGAGGCGGCTGGGGCCAACGTCCTGACTTTC.

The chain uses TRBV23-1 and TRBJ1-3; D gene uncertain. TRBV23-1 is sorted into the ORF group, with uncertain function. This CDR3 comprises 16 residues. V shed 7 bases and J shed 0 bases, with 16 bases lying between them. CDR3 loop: CASILLVAYSGNTIYF. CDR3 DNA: TGCGCCAGCATCCTCCTCGTGGCTTACTCTGGAAACACCATATATTTT.

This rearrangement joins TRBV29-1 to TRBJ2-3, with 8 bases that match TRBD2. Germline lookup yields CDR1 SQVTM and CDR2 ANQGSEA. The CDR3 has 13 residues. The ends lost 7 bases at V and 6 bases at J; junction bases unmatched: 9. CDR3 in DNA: TGCAGCGCGGCACGGGGGGGCCTGGATACGCAGTATTTT. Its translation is CSAARGGLDTQYF.

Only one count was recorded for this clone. The CDR3 is CASSVVTGGSDGYTF. The CDR3, as DNA: TGTGCCAGCAGCGTAGTCACAGGGGGCTCTGATGGCTACACCTTC. The rearrangement links TRBV9 to TRBJ1-2, with TRBD1 matching 9 bases. The ends lost 0 bases at V and 6 bases at J; junction bases unmatched: 6. Per germline, CDR1 SGDLS and CDR2 YYNGEE. The CDR3 has 15 amino acids.

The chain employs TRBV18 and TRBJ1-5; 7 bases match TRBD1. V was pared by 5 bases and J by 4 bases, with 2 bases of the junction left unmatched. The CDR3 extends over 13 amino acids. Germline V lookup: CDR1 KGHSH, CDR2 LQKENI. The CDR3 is CASSAGQNQPQHF. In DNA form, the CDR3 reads TGTGCCAGCTCAGCGGGACAGAATCAGCCCCAGCATTTT. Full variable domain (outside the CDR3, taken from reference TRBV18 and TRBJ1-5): NAGVMQNPRHLVRRRGQEARLRCSPMKGHSHVYWYRQLPEEGLKFMVYLQKENIIDESGMPKERFSAEFPKEGPSILRIQQVVRGDSAAYFCASSAGQNQPQHFGDGTRLSIL.

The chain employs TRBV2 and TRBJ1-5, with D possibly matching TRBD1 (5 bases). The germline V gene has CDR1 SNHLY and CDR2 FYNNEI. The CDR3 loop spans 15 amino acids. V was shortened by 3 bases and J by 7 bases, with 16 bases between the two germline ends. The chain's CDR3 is CASSDSGRIIQPQHF. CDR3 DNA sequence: TGTGCCAGCAGTGACTCAGGGAGGATCATCCAGCCCCAGCATTTT.

The CDR3 sequence is CASSLRGLNTEAFF. For the CDR3, the DNA is TGTGCCAGCAGCCTGAGGGGGCTGAACACTGAAGCTTTCTTT. The rearrangement links TRBV3-1 (or the pseudogene TRBV3-2) to TRBJ1-1, with 7 bases fitting TRBD1. V lost 4 bases, J lost 0 bases, and 2 bases stayed unmatched. This CDR3 comprises 14 residues. The germline gives CDR1 LGHDT, CDR2 YNNKEL (reference sequence).

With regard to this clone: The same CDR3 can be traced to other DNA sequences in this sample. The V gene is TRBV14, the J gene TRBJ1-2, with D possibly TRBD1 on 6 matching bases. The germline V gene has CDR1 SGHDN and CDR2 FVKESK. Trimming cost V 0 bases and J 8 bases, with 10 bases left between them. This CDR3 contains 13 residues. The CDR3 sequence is CASSQDRGGGYTF. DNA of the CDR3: TGTGCCAGCAGCCAAGATCGAGGGGGAGGCTACACCTTC.

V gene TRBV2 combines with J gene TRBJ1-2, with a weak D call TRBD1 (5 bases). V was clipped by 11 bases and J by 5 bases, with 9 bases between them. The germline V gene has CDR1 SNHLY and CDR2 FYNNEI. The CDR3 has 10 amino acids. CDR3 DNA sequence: TGTGCCTCGGGGGAATATGGCTACACCTTC. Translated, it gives CASGEYGYTF. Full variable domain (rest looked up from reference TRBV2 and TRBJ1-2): EPEVTQTPSHQVTQMGQEVILRCVPISNHLYFYWYRQILGQKVEFLVSFYNNEISEKSEIFDDQFSVERPDGSNFTLKIRSTKLEDSAMYFCASGEYGYTFGSGTRLTVV.

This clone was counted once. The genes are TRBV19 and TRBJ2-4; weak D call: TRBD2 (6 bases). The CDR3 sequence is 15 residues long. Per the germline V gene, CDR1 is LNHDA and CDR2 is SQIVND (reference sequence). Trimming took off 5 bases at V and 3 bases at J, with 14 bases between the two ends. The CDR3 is CASSFGGLGKNIQYF. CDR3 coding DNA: TGTGCCAGTAGTTTCGGAGGGTTGGGCAAAAACATTCAGTACTTC.

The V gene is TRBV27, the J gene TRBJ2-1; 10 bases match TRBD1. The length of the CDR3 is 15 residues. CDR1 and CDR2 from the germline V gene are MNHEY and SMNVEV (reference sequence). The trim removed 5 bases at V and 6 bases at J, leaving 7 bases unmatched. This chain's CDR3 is CASSRQGATGNEQFF. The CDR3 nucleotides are TGTGCCAGCAGTCGACAGGGGGCAACGGGCAATGAGCAGTTCTTC.

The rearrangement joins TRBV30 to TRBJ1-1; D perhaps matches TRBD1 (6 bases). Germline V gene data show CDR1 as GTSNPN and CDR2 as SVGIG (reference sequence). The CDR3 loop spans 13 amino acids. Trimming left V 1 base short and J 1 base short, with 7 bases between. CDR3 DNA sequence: TGTGCCTGGAGTGAACAGGGGAACACTGAAGCTTTCTTT. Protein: CAWSEQGNTEAFF.

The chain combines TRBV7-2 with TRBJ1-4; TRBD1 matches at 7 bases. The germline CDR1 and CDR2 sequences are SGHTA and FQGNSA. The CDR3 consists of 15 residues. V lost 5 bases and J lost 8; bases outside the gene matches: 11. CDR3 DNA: TGTGCCAGCAGCCTCACTTCGACAGGGTCAGAAAAACTGTTTTTT. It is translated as CASSLTSTGSEKLFF.

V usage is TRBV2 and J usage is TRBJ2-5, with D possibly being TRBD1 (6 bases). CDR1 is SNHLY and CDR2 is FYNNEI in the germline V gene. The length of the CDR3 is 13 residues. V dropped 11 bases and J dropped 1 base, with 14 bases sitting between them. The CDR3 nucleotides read TGTGCCGGAGAACAGGACAGCCAAGAGACCCAGTACTTC. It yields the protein CAGEQDSQETQYF.

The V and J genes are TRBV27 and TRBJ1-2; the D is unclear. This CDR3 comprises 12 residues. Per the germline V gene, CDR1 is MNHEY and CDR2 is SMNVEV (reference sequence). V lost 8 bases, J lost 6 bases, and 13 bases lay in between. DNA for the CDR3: TGTGCCAGCGGTGGGGAGATAGATGGCTACACCTTC. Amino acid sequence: CASGGEIDGYTF.

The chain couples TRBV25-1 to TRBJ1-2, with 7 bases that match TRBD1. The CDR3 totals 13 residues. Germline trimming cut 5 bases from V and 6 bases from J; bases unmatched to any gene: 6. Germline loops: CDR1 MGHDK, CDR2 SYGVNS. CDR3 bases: TGTGCCAGCAGTCAACAGGGGTGGGATGGCTACACCTTC. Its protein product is CASSQQGWDGYTF.

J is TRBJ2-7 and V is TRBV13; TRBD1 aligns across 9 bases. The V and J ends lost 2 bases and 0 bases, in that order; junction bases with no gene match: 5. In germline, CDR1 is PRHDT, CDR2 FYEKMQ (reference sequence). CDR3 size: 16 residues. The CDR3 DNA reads TGTGCCAGCAGCTTACCCGGGACAGGGAGCTCCTACGAGCAGTACTTC. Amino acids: CASSLPGTGSSYEQYF. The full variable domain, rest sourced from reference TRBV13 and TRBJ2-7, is AAGVIQSPRHLIKEKRETATLKCYPIPRHDTVYWYQQGPGQDPQFLISFYEKMQSDKGSIPDRFSAQQFSDYHSELNMSSLELGDSALYFCASSLPGTGSSYEQYFGPGTRLTVT.

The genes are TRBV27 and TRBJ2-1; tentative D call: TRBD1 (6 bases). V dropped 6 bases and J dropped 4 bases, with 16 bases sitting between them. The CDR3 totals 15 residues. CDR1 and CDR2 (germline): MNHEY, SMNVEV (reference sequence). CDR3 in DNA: TGTGCCAGCAGCCCACAGGGCCGGGGATACAATGAGCAGTTCTTC. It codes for CASSPQGRGYNEQFF.

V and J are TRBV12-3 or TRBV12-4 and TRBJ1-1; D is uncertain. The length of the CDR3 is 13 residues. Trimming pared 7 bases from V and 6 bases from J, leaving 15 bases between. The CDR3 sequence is CASTDGRIAEAFF. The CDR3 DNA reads TGTGCCAGCACCGATGGGAGGATCGCTGAAGCTTTCTTT.

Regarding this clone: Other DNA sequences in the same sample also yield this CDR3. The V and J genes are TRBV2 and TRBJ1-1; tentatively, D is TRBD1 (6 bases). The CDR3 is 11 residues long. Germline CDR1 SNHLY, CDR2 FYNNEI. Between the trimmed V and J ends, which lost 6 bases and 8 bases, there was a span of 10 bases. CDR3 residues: CASRAGTEAFF. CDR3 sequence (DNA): TGTGCCAGCAGGGCCGGGACAGAAGCTTTCTTT.

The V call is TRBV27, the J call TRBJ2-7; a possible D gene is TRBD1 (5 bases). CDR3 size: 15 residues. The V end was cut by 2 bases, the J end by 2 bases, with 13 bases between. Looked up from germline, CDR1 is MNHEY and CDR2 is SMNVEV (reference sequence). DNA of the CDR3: TGTGCCAGCAGTTTAAGGCAGGGTCGAACCTACGAGCAGTACTTC. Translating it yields CASSLRQGRTYEQYF.

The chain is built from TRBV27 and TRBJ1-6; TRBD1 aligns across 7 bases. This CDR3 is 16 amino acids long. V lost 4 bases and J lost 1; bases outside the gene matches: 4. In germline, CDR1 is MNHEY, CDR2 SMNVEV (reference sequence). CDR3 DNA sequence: TGTGCCAGCAGTTCGGGGACAGAATCCTATAATTCACCCCTCCACTTT. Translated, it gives CASSSGTESYNSPLHF.

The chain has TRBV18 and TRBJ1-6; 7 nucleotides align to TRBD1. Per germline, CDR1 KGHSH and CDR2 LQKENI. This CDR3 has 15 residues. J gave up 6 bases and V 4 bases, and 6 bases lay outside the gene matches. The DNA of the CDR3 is TGTGCCAGCTCACGTGAGACAGGGACTAATTCACCCCTCCACTTT. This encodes CASSRETGTNSPLHF.